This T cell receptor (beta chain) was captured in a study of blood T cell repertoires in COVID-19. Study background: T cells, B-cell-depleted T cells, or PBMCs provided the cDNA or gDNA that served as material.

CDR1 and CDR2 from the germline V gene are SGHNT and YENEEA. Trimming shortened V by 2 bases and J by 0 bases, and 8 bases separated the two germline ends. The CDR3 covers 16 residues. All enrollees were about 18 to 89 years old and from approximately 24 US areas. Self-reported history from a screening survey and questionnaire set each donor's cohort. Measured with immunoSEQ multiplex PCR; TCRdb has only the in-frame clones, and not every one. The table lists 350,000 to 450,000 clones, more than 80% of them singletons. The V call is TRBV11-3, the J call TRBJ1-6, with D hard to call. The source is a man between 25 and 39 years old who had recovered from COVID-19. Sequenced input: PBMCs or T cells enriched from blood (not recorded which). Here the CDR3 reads CASSLLPSSYNSPLHF. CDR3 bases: TGTGCCAGCAGCTTACTCCCCAGCTCCTATAATTCACCCCTCCACTTT.